A single sample gave rise to the 28 T cell receptor beta chains below, sequenced in a study of T-cell reconstitution after alpha-beta-depleted transplantation in children. Unique molecular identifiers were incorporated when the TCRbeta library was constructed. A single record per CDR3 protein comes from TCRdb applying MiXCR to the PCR reads. The profile shows 200,000 to 250,000 distinct CDR3 sequences, around 7.5% of them singletons. The sample in question was PBMCs, mostly from graft donor cells, obtained 180 days after TCRalphabeta/CD19-depleted stem cell transplant. The receptors were gathered from a male patient between 5 and 17 years old who had a stem cell transplant for acute lymphoblastic leukemia, so the T cells may come from the graft donor.

This clonotype was seen at least ten times. The chain is built from TRBV9 and TRBJ2-3; D is unresolved. Looked up from germline, CDR1 is SGDLS and CDR2 is YYNGEE. The CDR3 runs to 14 residues. The V gene lost 2 bases and the J gene lost 4 bases, with 11 bases spanning the gap. The CDR3 reads CASSVDKLSDTQYF. CDR3 DNA sequence: TGTGCCAGCAGCGTCGACAAATTATCAGATACGCAGTATTTT.

This clonotype has ten or more counts. This chain connects TRBV19 to TRBJ2-7; the D call may be TRBD1 or TRBD2 (5 bases each). With 3 bases removed from V and 0 bases from J, the gap between germline ends came to 12 bases. Germline-derived CDR1 and CDR2 are LNHDA and SQIVND (reference sequence). This CDR3 contains 15 residues. CDR3 coding DNA: TGTGCCAGTAGTATCTGGTGGGACGCCTCCTACGAGCAGTACTTC. Protein product: CASSIWWDASYEQYF.

Many counts were recorded for this clonotype. V gene TRBV3-1 combines with J gene TRBJ1-2; D remains unclear. CDR3 length: 15 amino acids. The ends were cut back, 0 bases at V and 0 bases at J, with 8 bases in the middle. Germline CDR1 LGHDT, CDR2 YNNKEL (reference sequence). The CDR3 sequence: CASSQDRRANYGYTF. The CDR3 DNA is TGTGCCAGCAGCCAAGATAGGAGAGCTAACTATGGCTACACCTTC.

This clonotype has more than one count but fewer than ten. This chain uses TRBV20-1 with TRBJ2-7; TRBD1 matches 12 bases. With 6 bases clipped from V and 4 bases from J, the junction kept 7 bases outside the gene matches. The CDR3 runs to 14 residues. The germline V gene has CDR1 DFQATT and CDR2 SNEGSKA (reference sequence). The CDR3 here is CSAFRDRGLYEQYF. DNA of the CDR3: TGCAGTGCCTTCCGGGACAGGGGGCTTTACGAGCAGTACTTC.

On this clonotype itself: Germline is not matched at one junction end, which may reflect a read error. V is TRBV6-5 and J is TRBJ1-4; D may be TRBD1 (6 bases). This CDR3 is 16 amino acids long. Germline values: CDR1 MNHEY, CDR2 SVGAGI. Here the CDR3 DNA reads TGTGCCAGCGGTTACCTGTACAGGGTAGGGCGTGAAAAACTGTTTTTT. Its protein is CASGYLYRVGREKLFF.

A note on this clonotype: It may be a read error: a sequence one base away is much more abundant. In nucleotides, the CDR3 is TGTGCCATCAGTTTCCGGCCTCGACTAGCGGGAGGGCCGGGATGGCAGTTCTTC. Protein: CAISFRPRLAGGPGWQFF. The gene calls are TRBV12-3 or TRBV12-4 and TRBJ2-1, with TRBD2 matching over 14 bases. CDR3 length: 18 residues.

This clonotype was seen many times. This rearrangement joins TRBV19 to TRBJ2-1, with D maybe TRBD1 (5 bases). This CDR3 has 16 amino acids. Germline V gives CDR1 LNHDA, CDR2 SQIVND (reference sequence). The V gene lost 6 bases and the J gene lost 7 bases, with 22 bases spanning the gap. CDR3: CASSPRGRVGPNEQFF. In DNA, the CDR3 is TGTGCCAGTAGCCCTAGGGGCAGGGTAGGACCTAATGAGCAGTTCTTC.

This clonotype was counted many times. The gene calls are TRBV18 and TRBJ2-1; D unresolved. This CDR3 is built from 13 residues. Germline CDR1 KGHSH, CDR2 LQKENI. V gave up 6 bases and J gave up 3 bases, with 9 bases separating them. The CDR3 loop reads CASSLLNYNEQFF. CDR3 coding DNA: TGTGCCAGCTCCCTCCTGAACTACAATGAGCAGTTCTTC.

This clonotype was seen at least ten times. The chain has TRBV5-1 and TRBJ2-5, with unresolved D. Germline assignment: CDR1 SGHRS and CDR2 YFSETQ. V lost 0 bases to trimming and J lost 4 bases, with 13 bases between them. CDR3 length: 15 amino acids. CDR3 nucleotide sequence: TGCGCCAGCAGCTTGGGACCTATCTCGGGAGAGACCCAGTACTTC. As protein: CASSLGPISGETQYF.

This clonotype came up a few times. The chain is built from TRBV7-3 and TRBJ2-1; the match to TRBD2 covers 9 bases. Germline CDR1 is SGHTA and CDR2 is FQGTGA. V was clipped by 6 bases and J by 2 bases; unmatched bases: 20. This CDR3 is built from 20 residues. DNA for the CDR3: TGTGCCAGCAGGCAAAGACCAAGGGGAATTAGCGGGAGTCCCTACAATGAGCAGTTCTTC. It codes for CASRQRPRGISGSPYNEQFF.

There are many counts of this clonotype. The J gene is TRBJ1-2, the V gene TRBV28; unclear D gene. This CDR3 region has 16 residues. Trimming removed 8 bases at V and 8 bases at J, with 27 bases between. Germline assignment: CDR1 MDHEN and CDR2 SYDVKM. In DNA form, the CDR3 reads TGTGCCAGCCGACGGGTCGGGAGTACTCTCTATGGAGGCTACACCTTC. Translating it yields CASRRVGSTLYGGYTF.

This clonotype showed up many times. The rearrangement joins TRBV12-3 or TRBV12-4 to TRBJ2-2; D remains ambiguous. V lost 3 bases to trimming and J lost 0 bases, with 8 bases between them. The length of the CDR3 is 15 residues. The CDR3 here is CASSLGRTNTGELFF. CDR3 in DNA: TGTGCCAGCAGTTTGGGCAGAACGAACACCGGGGAGCTGTTTTTT.

This clonotype was recorded many times. The CDR3 loop reads CASSSSMGRTTEAFF. In DNA, the CDR3 is TGTGCCAGCAGCTCTAGTATGGGGCGTACCACTGAAGCTTTCTTT. The V gene is TRBV7-9, the J gene TRBJ1-1; tentatively, D is TRBD1 (5 bases). Trimming took 4 bases from V and 4 from J, leaving 16 bases between them. The length of the CDR3 is 15 residues. Germline lookup yields CDR1 SEHNR and CDR2 FQNEAQ (reference sequence).

This clonotype was counted many times. The chain carries TRBV13 and TRBJ2-3; TRBD1 is a possible D gene (5 bases). CDR1 is PRHDT and CDR2 is FYEKMQ in the germline V gene (reference sequence). This CDR3 region has 16 residues. Deletions cut 5 bases from V and 1 base from J, with 16 bases between. The CDR3 here is CASSPFAGKGTDTQYF. The CDR3 region has the DNA TGTGCCAGCAGCCCCTTCGCAGGGAAAGGCACAGATACGCAGTATTTT.

This clonotype was counted ten times or more. V and J are TRBV25-1 and TRBJ2-7, with D unclear. Looked up from germline, CDR1 is MGHDK and CDR2 is SYGVNS. The CDR3 consists of 12 residues. Trimming shortened V by 6 bases and J by 2 bases, and 8 bases separated the two germline ends. The CDR3 is CASRGTPYEQYF. The CDR3 nucleotides are TGTGCCAGCAGGGGCACTCCCTACGAGCAGTACTTC.

Regarding this clonotype: A much larger clone is a single base away; this may be a read error. V usage is TRBV20-1 and J usage is TRBJ1-4; 7 nucleotides align to TRBD1. Per the germline V gene, CDR1 is DFQATT and CDR2 is SNEGSKA (reference sequence). The CDR3 consists of 12 residues. This CDR3 is CSVRRTGEKLFF. The CDR3 DNA reads TGCAGTGTTAGAAGGACAGGAGAAAAACTGTTTTTT.

In this sample, this clonotype turned up many times. This sequence joins TRBV7-9 and TRBJ2-7; D is perhaps TRBD1 or TRBD2 (6 bases each). The CDR3 runs to 13 residues. The germline V gene encodes CDR1 SEHNR and CDR2 FQNEAQ (reference sequence). The V end was cut by 5 bases, the J end by 2 bases, with 10 bases between. As DNA, the CDR3 is TGTGCCAGCAGCCTAGGGGGGACCTACGAGCAGTACTTC. Protein product: CASSLGGTYEQYF. The variable domain in full, completed from reference TRBV7-9 and TRBJ2-7, reads DTGVSQNPRHKITKRGQNVTFRCDPISEHNRLYWYRQTLGQGPEFLTYFQNEAQLEKSRLLSDRFSAERPKGSFSTLEIQRTEQGDSAMYLCASSLGGTYEQYFGPGTRLTVT.

At least ten counts were recorded for this clonotype. The rearrangement links TRBV28 to TRBJ2-1; D is ambiguous. V gave up 3 bases and J gave up 10 bases, with 10 bases separating them. Germline loops: CDR1 MDHEN, CDR2 SYDVKM. This CDR3 has 12 amino acids. CDR3 residues: CASSFLAREQFF. The CDR3 DNA reads as TGTGCCAGCAGTTTTTTAGCCAGGGAGCAGTTCTTC.

Remarks on this clonotype: It may be a read error: a sequence one base away is much more abundant. The chain recombines TRBV7-2 with TRBJ2-5; 9 bases line up with TRBD2. CDR1 is SGHTA, CDR2 FQGNSA, per germline. This CDR3 comprises 15 residues. J gave up 9 bases and V 3 bases, and 11 bases lay outside the gene matches. In nucleotides, the CDR3 is TGTGCCAGCAGCTTTAGACTAGCGGTGGGGCAGGCCCAGTACTTC. This gives the protein CASSFRLAVGQAQYF.

This clonotype was seen ten or more times. The chain employs TRBV12-3 or TRBV12-4 and TRBJ2-7; 12 positions match TRBD2. V shed 4 bases and J 3 bases; nucleotides not matched to a gene: 1. CDR3 size: 14 residues. CDR3: CASSSLAGGYEQYF. DNA for the CDR3: TGTGCCAGCAGTTCACTAGCGGGAGGCTACGAGCAGTACTTC.

This clonotype has at least ten counts. The chain has TRBV19 and TRBJ2-7, with 9 bases matching TRBD2. This CDR3 spans 13 amino acids. V lost 5 bases and J lost 4; bases outside the gene matches: 3. Looked up from germline, CDR1 is LNHDA and CDR2 is SQIVND (reference sequence). DNA for the CDR3: TGTGCCAGTAGTCTGCTAGCGGGGTACGAGCAGTACTTC. Protein sequence: CASSLLAGYEQYF.

The table lists this clonotype with many counts. The chain joins TRBV6-4 to TRBJ1-6, with unresolved D. Trimming pared 0 bases from V and 13 bases from J, leaving 10 bases between. Germline V gene data show CDR1 as MRHNA and CDR2 as SNTAGT. The CDR3 has 13 amino acids. CDR3 sequence: CASSDSALAPLHF. The CDR3 coding sequence is TGTGCCAGCAGTGACTCAGCGTTGGCGCCCCTCCACTTT.

At least ten counts were recorded for this clonotype. The chain combines TRBV5-1 with TRBJ1-5; 9 bases are shared with TRBD1. With 0 bases clipped from V and 1 base from J, the junction kept 5 bases outside the gene matches. Germline lookup yields CDR1 SGHRS and CDR2 YFSETQ. The CDR3 covers 17 residues. CDR3 loop: CASSLGDREVSNQPQHF. CDR3 DNA: TGCGCCAGCAGCTTGGGGGACAGGGAGGTGAGCAATCAGCCCCAGCATTTT.

This clonotype showed up many times. The chain is built from TRBV29-1 and TRBJ1-1, with D unresolved. In germline, CDR1 is SQVTM, CDR2 ANQGSEA. The V gene lost 6 bases and the J gene lost 0 bases, with 11 bases spanning the gap. The CDR3 loop spans 13 amino acids. CDR3 nucleotide sequence: TGCAGCGTCACCGGGAGTGTGAACACTGAAGCTTTCTTT. Protein product: CSVTGSVNTEAFF. Combining the CDR3 with reference TRBV29-1 and TRBJ1-1 gives the whole variable domain SAVISQKPSRDICQRGTSLTIQCQVDSQVTMMFWYRQQPGQSLTLIATANQGSEATYESGFVIDKFPISRPNLTFSTLTVSNMSPEDSSIYLCSVTGSVNTEAFFGQGTRLTVV.

This clonotype has a count of ten or more. The chain uses TRBV18 and TRBJ2-2, with D uncertain. CDR3 length: 13 amino acids. Looked up from germline, CDR1 is KGHSH and CDR2 is LQKENI. The V end lost 1 base, the J end lost 5 bases, and 5 bases lay between the germline ends. The CDR3 DNA is TGTGCCAGCTCACCACAAGAAACCGGGGAGCTGTTTTTT. It yields the protein CASSPQETGELFF.

There are a few counts of this clonotype. The rearrangement joins TRBV3-1 to TRBJ2-4, with 7 bases aligning to TRBD2. V was clipped by 10 bases and J by 5 bases; unmatched bases: 11. The V gene's germline CDR1 is LGHDT and CDR2 YNNKEL (reference sequence). CDR3 size: 14 residues. The CDR3 nucleotides read TGTGCCACCTCCCAGCGGGACCCCGAAAACATTCAGTACTTC. Translated, it gives CATSQRDPENIQYF.

V is TRBV6-5 and J is TRBJ1-1; the D gene is possibly TRBD1 (5 bases). The CDR3 is 15 amino acids. The germline CDR1 and CDR2 sequences are MNHEY and SVGAGI. Trimming pared 1 base from V and 1 base from J, leaving 10 bases between. CDR3 amino acids: CASSYWGRGNTEAFF. The CDR3 region has the DNA TGTGCCAGCAGTTACTGGGGGAGGGGGAACACTGAAGCTTTCTTT.

This clonotype was seen at least ten times. The V gene is TRBV2, the J gene TRBJ2-3; D may be TRBD2 (6 bases). In germline, CDR1 is SNHLY, CDR2 FYNNEI. Trimming shortened V by 2 bases and J by 0 bases, and 9 bases separated the two germline ends. The CDR3 spans 15 residues. The CDR3 nucleotides are TGTGCCAGCAGTGAAAGGCTAGCGAGCACAGATACGCAGTATTTT. Its translation is CASSERLASTDTQYF.